These 32 T cell receptor beta chains were all obtained from the same sample, sequenced in a study of T cell responses to AZD1222 COVID-19 vaccine. This table comes from immunoSEQ multiplex PCR, and its TCRdb copy is limited to in-frame clones, with some not included. The data hold fewer than 150,000 clones, with 89% observed a single time. This sample comprised peripheral blood, obtained 28 days after the second AZD1222 dose. These receptors were collected from an adult who received the AZD1222 COVID-19 vaccine.

This clone was recorded only once. V and J are TRBV6-5 and TRBJ2-5; the match to TRBD2 covers 8 bases. Germline trimming cut 1 base from V and 1 base from J; bases unmatched to any gene: 5. This CDR3 contains 16 residues. CDR1 and CDR2 from the germline V gene are MNHEY and SVGAGI. The CDR3 region has the DNA TGTGCCAGCAGTTACTGGCTAGCGGGTACCCAAGAGACCCAGTACTTC. Translation gives CASSYWLAGTQETQYF.

J is TRBJ1-4 and V is TRBV2; maybe TRBD1 (5 bases). The CDR3 totals 15 residues. V lost 6 bases and J lost 2, with 13 bases in between. The germline V gene has CDR1 SNHLY and CDR2 FYNNEI. CDR3 protein: CASRAQGTTNEKLFF. Here the CDR3 DNA reads TGTGCCAGCAGAGCCCAGGGTACGACTAATGAAAAACTGTTTTTT.

The chain is built from TRBV5-6 and TRBJ1-2; D unresolved. V lost 0 bases and J lost 4, with 13 bases in between. Germline CDR1 reads SGHDT; CDR2 reads YYEEEE. The CDR3 has 15 residues. The CDR3 region has the DNA TGTGCCAGCAGCTTGGAATCACGCCCCCTCTATGGCTACACCTTC. Protein sequence: CASSLESRPLYGYTF.

The rearrangement joins TRBV18 to TRBJ1-1; D call uncertain. The V end lost 6 bases, the J end lost 7 bases, and 9 bases lay between the germline ends. The CDR3 runs to 11 residues. CDR1 is KGHSH and CDR2 is LQKENI in the germline V gene. The CDR3 here is CASSWRNEAFF. In nucleotides, the CDR3 is TGTGCCAGCTCGTGGCGTAATGAAGCTTTCTTT. Looking up the rest from reference TRBV18 and TRBJ1-1 gives the full variable domain: NAGVMQNPRHLVRRRGQEARLRCSPMKGHSHVYWYRQLPEEGLKFMVYLQKENIIDESGMPKERFSAEFPKEGPSILRIQQVVRGDSAAYFCASSWRNEAFFGQGTRLTVV.

V and J are TRBV9 and TRBJ2-3; 8 bases map to TRBD2. Germline V gives CDR1 SGDLS, CDR2 YYNGEE. CDR3 length: 17 amino acids. The J segment lost 5 bases and the V segment lost 3 bases, leaving 14 bases of the junction unmatched. The CDR3 loop reads CASSGRAGTSVRDTQYF. CDR3 nucleotides: TGTGCCAGCAGCGGGCGGGCGGGGACTAGTGTTCGAGATACGCAGTATTTT.

This rearrangement joins TRBV11-1 to TRBJ1-1; no definite D call. CDR3 length: 14 amino acids. The V gene lost 1 base and the J gene lost 0 bases, with 6 bases spanning the gap. Germline V gives CDR1 SGHAT, CDR2 FQDESV (reference sequence). The CDR3 bases are TGTGCCAGCAGCTTAGACTCTATGAACACTGAAGCTTTCTTT. Translation: CASSLDSMNTEAFF.

The CDR3 protein is CASSFTGGTNTEAFF. CDR3 in DNA: TGCGCCAGCAGCTTCACCGGGGGGACGAACACTGAAGCTTTCTTT. This chain joins TRBV5-1 and TRBJ1-1; tentative D call: TRBD1 (5 bases). This CDR3 has 15 residues. Germline CDR1 SGHRS, CDR2 YFSETQ. Trimming removed 2 bases at V and 1 base at J, with 12 bases between.

V gene TRBV7-6 combines with J gene TRBJ2-7, with a tentative D call TRBD2 (5 bases). The germline gives CDR1 SGHVS, CDR2 FNYEAQ. The CDR3 spans 16 residues. Trimming pared 5 bases from V and 0 bases from J, leaving 17 bases between. The CDR3 bases are TGTGCCAGCAGCCCTACCCCGACGGGAAGCTCCTACGAGCAGTACTTC. This translates into CASSPTPTGSSYEQYF.

A single count supports this clone. This chain's CDR3 is CASTPRTALASPQHF. The CDR3 coding sequence is TGTGCCAGCACCCCCAGGACAGCCTTGGCTTCGCCCCAGCATTTT. The chain is built from TRBV5-8 and TRBJ1-5; weak D call: TRBD1 (6 bases). With 6 bases removed from V and 9 bases from J, the gap between germline ends came to 22 bases. Germline lookup yields CDR1 SGHTS and CDR2 YDEGEE. The CDR3 loop spans 15 amino acids.

This chain uses TRBV7-2 with TRBJ2-7; D possibly corresponds to TRBD2 (5 bases). From germline, CDR1 is SGHTA and CDR2 FQGNSA. The CDR3 covers 14 residues. The V end lost 4 bases, the J end lost 4 bases, and 14 bases lay between the germline ends. The CDR3 DNA sequence: TGTGCCAGCAGCTCTCGCTGGAGAGGGTACGAGCAGTACTTC. It specifies CASSSRWRGYEQYF.

The chain uses TRBV6-5 and TRBJ2-3; weak D call: TRBD2 (5 bases). Germline V CDR1 and CDR2: MNHEY, SVGAGI. V dropped 6 bases and J dropped 5 bases, with 12 bases sitting between them. The CDR3 is 13 amino acids. CDR3 region: CASRRGREDTQYF. Written as DNA, the CDR3 is TGTGCCAGCAGGAGAGGGCGCGAAGATACGCAGTATTTT.

This rearrangement joins TRBV20-1 to TRBJ1-1; the D is unclear. The CDR3 has 11 residues. Per germline, CDR1 DFQATT and CDR2 SNEGSKA (reference sequence). V was shortened by 0 bases and J by 3 bases, with 2 bases between the two germline ends. The DNA of the CDR3 is TGCAGTGCTAGAGATTACACTGAAGCTTTCTTT. Amino acids: CSARDYTEAFF.

The chain recombines TRBV18 with TRBJ1-6; no definite D call. The CDR3 length is 15 residues. Germline-derived CDR1 and CDR2 are KGHSH and LQKENI. V was pared by 3 bases and J by 7 bases, with 13 bases between. The CDR3 protein is CASSPVQGRNSPLHF. The CDR3 coding sequence is TGTGCCAGCTCACCCGTGCAAGGACGGAATTCACCCCTCCACTTT.

As for this clone: The same CDR3 also results from other DNA sequences found in this sample. The V call is TRBV20-1, the J call TRBJ1-2; no firm D call. V was cut by 6 bases and J by 4 bases, with 9 bases left in between. CDR3 size: 11 residues. The germline V gene has CDR1 DFQATT and CDR2 SNEGSKA (reference sequence). The CDR3: CSATDGYGYTF. The CDR3 coding sequence is TGCAGTGCAACGGACGGCTATGGCTACACCTTC.

The genes are TRBV7-3 and TRBJ1-3; D is unresolved. V lost 2 bases and J lost 0, with 8 bases in between. The length of the CDR3 is 15 residues. Looked up from germline, CDR1 is SGHTA and CDR2 is FQGTGA. The CDR3 is CASSLAGLSGNTIYF. For the CDR3, the DNA is TGTGCCAGCAGCTTAGCGGGTCTCTCTGGAAACACCATATATTTT. The variable domain in full, with the rest retrieved from reference TRBV7-3 and TRBJ1-3, is GAGVSQTPSNKVTEKGKYVELRCDPISGHTALYWYRQSLGQGPEFLIYFQGTGAADDSGLPNDRFFAVRPEGSVSTLKIQRTERGDSAVYLCASSLAGLSGNTIYFGEGSWLTVV.

This sequence joins TRBV2 and TRBJ1-1, with 7 bases fitting TRBD1. Per germline, CDR1 SNHLY and CDR2 FYNNEI. The J segment lost 5 bases and the V segment lost 6 bases, leaving 9 bases of the junction unmatched. This CDR3 has 14 amino acids. DNA of the CDR3: TGTGCCAGCAGCGAGATTCAGGGGGGGACTGAAGCTTTCTTT. It specifies CASSEIQGGTEAFF.

CDR3 region: CAIEGLGNTIYF. The CDR3 DNA follows: TGTGCCATCGAAGGCCTTGGAAACACCATATATTTT. This chain uses TRBV10-3 with TRBJ1-3; D gene uncertain. Trimming cost V 8 bases and J 3 bases, with 8 bases left between them. The CDR3 is 12 amino acids. The germline CDR1 and CDR2 sequences are ENHRY and SYGVKD.

This sequence joins TRBV5-8 and TRBJ2-1, with TRBD1 matching over 8 bases. The CDR3 is 16 residues long. The V gene's germline CDR1 is SGHTS and CDR2 YDEGEE. The junction had 8 bases not matched to a gene; V was cut back by 4 bases and J by 2 bases. The chain's CDR3 is CASSQFQGAPYNEQFF. CDR3 coding DNA: TGTGCCAGCAGCCAGTTCCAGGGGGCCCCCTACAATGAGCAGTTCTTC. The full variable domain, completed using reference TRBV5-8 and TRBJ2-1, is EAGVTQSPTHLIKTRGQQATLRCSPISGHTSVYWYQQALGLGLQFLLWYDEGEERNRGNFPPRFSGRQFPNYSSELNVNALELEDSALYLCASSQFQGAPYNEQFFGPGTRLTVL.

This chain uses TRBV11-2 with TRBJ1-2, with D possibly matching TRBD1 (6 bases). The germline gives CDR1 SGHAT, CDR2 FQNNGV. The CDR3 has 13 amino acids. V shed 3 bases and J shed 7 bases, with 12 bases lying between them. CDR3 protein: CASSLGGAGGYTF. Here the CDR3 DNA reads TGTGCCAGCAGCTTGGGGGGGGCTGGTGGCTACACCTTC. The full variable domain, its missing parts supplied by reference TRBV11-2 and TRBJ1-2, is EAGVAQSPRYKIIEKRQSVAFWCNPISGHATLYWYQQILGQGPKLLIQFQNNGVVDDSQLPKDRFSAERLKGVDSTLKIQPAKLEDSAVYLCASSLGGAGGYTFGSGTRLTVV.

The chain combines TRBV19 with TRBJ2-1, with 7 positions matching TRBD2. The germline V gene encodes CDR1 LNHDA and CDR2 SQIVND (reference sequence). CDR3 size: 15 residues. The J segment lost 7 bases and the V segment lost 4 bases, leaving 10 bases of the junction unmatched. DNA of the CDR3: TGTGCCAGTAGTACCGCTTGGGAGGGAAGGAATGAGCAGTTCTTC. Amino acids: CASSTAWEGRNEQFF.

The genes are TRBV4-1 and TRBJ2-1, with 9 bases matching TRBD1. CDR1 MGHRA and CDR2 YSYEKL come from the germline V gene. This CDR3 has 17 residues. Losses at the gene ends were 0 bases for V and 5 bases for J; bases not matched to a gene: 8. Here the CDR3 reads CASSQDYQGQGDNEQFF. CDR3 coding DNA: TGCGCCAGCAGCCAAGATTATCAGGGACAGGGAGACAATGAGCAGTTCTTC.

The chain links TRBV7-9 to TRBJ2-3; 9 nucleotides agree with TRBD2. The trim removed 1 base at V and 5 bases at J, leaving 4 bases unmatched. CDR1 SEHNR and CDR2 FQNEAQ come from the germline V gene (reference sequence). The CDR3 sequence is 15 residues long. The CDR3 reads CASSLGGRARDTQYF. The DNA of the CDR3 is TGTGCCAGCAGCTTAGGCGGGAGGGCCAGAGATACGCAGTATTTT.

V is TRBV7-9 and J is TRBJ1-5, with D possibly being TRBD1 (5 bases). V was clipped by 1 base and J by 7 bases, with 5 bases between them. The CDR3 is 12 amino acids. The germline V gene encodes CDR1 SEHNR and CDR2 FQNEAQ (reference sequence). The CDR3 DNA reads as TGTGCCAGCAGCTTAGGGGACCAGCCCCAGCATTTT. Its translation is CASSLGDQPQHF.

This chain connects TRBV18 to TRBJ1-2; D not certain. Germline V gene lookup returns CDR1 KGHSH and CDR2 LQKENI. The V and J ends lost 3 bases and 7 bases respectively, with 15 bases between them. This CDR3 is built from 14 residues. In nucleotides, the CDR3 is TGTGCCAGCTCACCCGGATCCCGGGTGGCTGGCTACACCTTC. Residues: CASSPGSRVAGYTF.

The V and J genes are TRBV18 and TRBJ2-6; D unresolved. V was pared by 3 bases and J by 1 base, with 4 bases between. The CDR3 covers 14 residues. Germline V gene lookup returns CDR1 KGHSH and CDR2 LQKENI. The CDR3 nucleotides read TGTGCCAGCTCACCCCAGTCTGGGGCCAACGTCCTGACTTTC. Its protein product is CASSPQSGANVLTF.

The V gene is TRBV3-1 (or the pseudogene TRBV3-2), the J gene TRBJ2-6; D uncertain. The CDR3 consists of 13 residues. V gave up 8 bases and J gave up 4 bases, with 9 bases separating them. Germline V gene data show CDR1 as LGHDT and CDR2 as YNNKEL (reference sequence). The CDR3 sequence: CASGVRGANVLTF. DNA for the CDR3: TGTGCCAGCGGGGTGCGAGGGGCCAACGTCCTGACTTTC.

The chain employs TRBV2 and TRBJ2-2; no clear D. There are 13 residues in the CDR3. Germline CDR1 reads SNHLY; CDR2 reads FYNNEI. The V and J ends lost 7 bases and 0 bases respectively, with 6 bases between them. Written as DNA, the CDR3 is TGTGCCAGCATCAGAACGAACACCGGGGAGCTGTTTTTT. Translation: CASIRTNTGELFF.

This clone has only a few counts. The gene calls are TRBV11-2 and TRBJ2-7, with 7 bases aligning to TRBD1. The CDR3 extends over 13 amino acids. Losses at the gene ends were 4 bases for V and 1 base for J; bases not matched to a gene: 1. CDR1 and CDR2 (germline): SGHAT, FQNNGV. CDR3 sequence: CASSYRGSYEQYF. CDR3 coding DNA: TGTGCCAGCAGCTACAGGGGATCCTACGAGCAGTACTTC.

The chain links TRBV7-8 to TRBJ2-3; perhaps TRBD2 as D (6 bases). This CDR3 region has 16 residues. With 1 base removed from V and 5 bases from J, the gap between germline ends came to 16 bases. From germline, CDR1 is SGHVS and CDR2 FQNEAQ. The CDR3 DNA follows: TGTGCCAGCAGCTTAGTGCGCGGGATGGCGCAAGATACGCAGTATTTT. Amino acid sequence: CASSLVRGMAQDTQYF.

CDR3 loop: CSASAEGSGQPQHF. CDR3 nucleotide sequence: TGCAGTGCTAGTGCCGAGGGTTCGGGGCAGCCCCAGCATTTT. The chain is built from TRBV20-1 and TRBJ1-5; D gene uncertain. CDR1 DFQATT and CDR2 SNEGSKA come from the germline V gene (reference sequence). The V and J ends lost 3 bases and 7 bases respectively, with 16 bases between them. The CDR3 totals 14 residues.

The chain couples TRBV11-2 to TRBJ1-1; perhaps TRBD1 as D (6 bases). The CDR3 covers 16 residues. V gave up 1 base and J gave up 1 base, with 13 bases separating them. Germline V gene data show CDR1 as SGHAT and CDR2 as FQNNGV. This CDR3 is CASSLAPDRRNTEAFF. As DNA, the CDR3 is TGTGCCAGCAGCTTAGCACCTGACAGGAGGAACACTGAAGCTTTCTTT.

The chain is built from TRBV27 and TRBJ1-4; maybe TRBD1 (6 bases). The CDR3 is made up of 15 amino acids. V lost 6 bases to trimming and J lost 3 bases, with 14 bases between them. CDR1 MNHEY and CDR2 SMNVEV come from the germline V gene (reference sequence). CDR3 residues: CASSESTGANEKLFF. CDR3 bases: TGTGCCAGCAGCGAGTCGACAGGAGCTAATGAAAAACTGTTTTTT.